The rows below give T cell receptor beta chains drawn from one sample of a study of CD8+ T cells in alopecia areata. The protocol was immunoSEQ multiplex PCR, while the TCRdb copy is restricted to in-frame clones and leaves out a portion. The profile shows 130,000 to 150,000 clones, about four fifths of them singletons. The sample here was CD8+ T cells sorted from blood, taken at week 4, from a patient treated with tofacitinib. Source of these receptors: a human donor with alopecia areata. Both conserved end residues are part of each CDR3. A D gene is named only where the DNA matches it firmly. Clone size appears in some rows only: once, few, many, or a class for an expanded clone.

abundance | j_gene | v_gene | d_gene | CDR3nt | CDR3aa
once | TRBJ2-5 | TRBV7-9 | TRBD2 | TGTGCCAGCAGCTATAGCGGGGGGCCCCAAGAGACCCAGTACTTC | CASSYSGGPQETQYF
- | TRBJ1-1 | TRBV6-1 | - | TGTGCCAGCAGTGAAGATTCAGATGAAGCTTTCTTT | CASSEDSDEAFF
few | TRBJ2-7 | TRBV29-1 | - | TGCAGCGTTACCCGACCGGACTCCTACGAGCAGTACTTC | CSVTRPDSYEQYF
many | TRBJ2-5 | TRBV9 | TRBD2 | TGTGCCAGCAGCCCCGGGTCTACCGGGAGGCAAGAGACCCAGTACTTC | CASSPGSTGRQETQYF
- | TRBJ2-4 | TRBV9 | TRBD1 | TGTGCCAGCAGCGCTACGGGACAGGGCAAAAACATTCAGTACTTC | CASSATGQGKNIQYF
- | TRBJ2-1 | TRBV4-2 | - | TGTGCCAGCAGCCAAAGGGGGCGGGGGAGAGACAATGAGCAGTTCTTC | CASSQRGRGRDNEQFF
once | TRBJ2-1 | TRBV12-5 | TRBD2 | TGTGCTAGTGGGCTAGCGGATTACAATGAGCAGTTCTTC | CASGLADYNEQFF
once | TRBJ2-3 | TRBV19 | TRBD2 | TGTGCCAGTAGTATCACTAGCGGGGGGAGCACAGATACGCAGTATTTT | CASSITSGGSTDTQYF
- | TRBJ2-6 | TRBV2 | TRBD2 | TGTGCCAGCAGTCATGTCCCGACTAGCGGTCCCTCTGGGGCCAACGTCCTGACTTTC | CASSHVPTSGPSGANVLTF
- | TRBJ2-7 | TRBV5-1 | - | TGCGCCAGCAGCCCATGGGCAGGGAGCGACGAGCAGTACTTC | CASSPWAGSDEQYF
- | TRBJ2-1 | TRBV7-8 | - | TGTGCCAGCAGCTCCTTAGGGGGTCGCTCCTACAATGAGCAGTTCTTC | CASSSLGGRSYNEQFF
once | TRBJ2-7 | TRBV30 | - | TGTGCCTGGAGTATTGAGGGTTACGAGCAGTACTTC | CAWSIEGYEQYF
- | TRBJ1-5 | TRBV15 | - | TGTGCCACCAGCAGAAGGTTGAACAATCAGCCCCAGCATTTT | CATSRRLNNQPQHF
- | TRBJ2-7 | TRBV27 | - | TGTGCCAGCAGTTTAGGTATAGCGGTATCCTACGAGCAGTACTTC | CASSLGIAVSYEQYF
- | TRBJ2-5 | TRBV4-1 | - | TGCGCCAGCAGCCGCGACAAAGAGACCCAGTACTTC | CASSRDKETQYF
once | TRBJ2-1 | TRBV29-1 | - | TGCAGCGCTTTCGGGGGATTATACAATGAGCAGTTCTTC | CSAFGGLYNEQFF
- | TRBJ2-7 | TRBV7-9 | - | TGTGCCAGCAGCTTGTCTACCGGGTGGGGGCAGTACTTC | CASSLSTGWGQYF
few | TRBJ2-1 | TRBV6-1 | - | TGTGCCAGCAGTGAATTCTACAATGAGCAGTTCTTC | CASSEFYNEQFF
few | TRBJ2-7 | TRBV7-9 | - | TGTGCCAGCAGCTCTGGACAGTCCTACGAGCAGTACTTC | CASSSGQSYEQYF
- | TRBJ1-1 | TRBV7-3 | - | TGTGCCAGCAGCTTATCGGCAGGGGCTGAAGCTTTCTTT | CASSLSAGAEAFF
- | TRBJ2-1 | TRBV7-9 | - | TGTGCCAGCAGCTCAACGACAGCAAACAGTGGGCAGTTCTTC | CASSSTTANSGQFF
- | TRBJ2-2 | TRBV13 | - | TGTGCCAGCAGCCGTGAGAGGGGAACCGGGGAGCTGTTTTTT | CASSRERGTGELFF
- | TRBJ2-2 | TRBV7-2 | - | TGTGCCAGCAGCTTACTTACCGGGGAGCTGTTTTTT | CASSLLTGELFF
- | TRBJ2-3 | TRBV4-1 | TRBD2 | TGCGCCAGCAGCCAGAGGGTCGGACTAGCGGGGACCACAGATACGCAGTATTTT | CASSQRVGLAGTTDTQYF
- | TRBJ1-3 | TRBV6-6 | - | TGTGCCAGCAGTCTGGGAAACACCATATATTTT | CASSLGNTIYF
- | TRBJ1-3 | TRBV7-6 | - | TGTGCCAGCAGCTTAGGGCAGGGCTCTGGAAACACCATATATTTT | CASSLGQGSGNTIYF
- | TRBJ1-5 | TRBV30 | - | TGTGCCTGGAGTGGACCGAGCAATCAGCCCCAGCATTTT | CAWSGPSNQPQHF
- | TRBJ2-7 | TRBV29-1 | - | TGCAGCGTCACGACAGGAAACTACGAGCAGTACTTC | CSVTTGNYEQYF